This TCR beta chain was captured in a study of shared clonotypes between healthy human individuals (TCRdb year 2020). Describing the broader study: A few men and two women, aged 18 to 49 years, made up the cohort. To estimate repertoire size and how much clonotypes are shared between individuals, the study performed deep sequencing of blood TCR repertoires from about five healthy adults. To increase sequencing depth and limit assay-specific biases, different laboratories used diverse techniques to prepare libraries and sequence TCR repertoires. Each donor's leukapheresis produced roughly between about 0.8 and 8.9 billion PBMCs. Paper-wide results and their limitations: Pairwise subsampling indicated that sequencing depth was expected to affect the degree of clonotype sharing among donors. Sampling was restricted to blood, and TCR repertoires in tissues likely differ from the TCR repertoires found in blood. The small number of donors limited the genetic and exposure-history diversity represented.

Donors were healthy HIV-negative adults with no recently reported acute infections or vaccinations. Every donor was a Caucasian adult residing in Nashville, Tennessee, USA. For unsorted samples, tens of millions of PBMCs were counted, and genomic DNA was extracted using the QIAamp DNA Blood Mini kit. After blood collection by leukapheresis, PBMCs were isolated using Ficoll-Histopaque density gradient centrifugation and then cryopreserved in the vapor phase of liquid nitrogen. Using the deep immunoSEQ assay, TCR CDR3 regions were amplified from genomic DNA by multiplex PCR. For each cell subset, the extracted genomic DNA was distributed evenly across all wells of several immunoSEQ 96-well plates, and each plate served as one replicate. For unsorted PBMC, each replicate PCR was loaded with roughly 330 ng genomic DNA, equivalent to 30,000 or so T cell genomes. Ten immunoSEQ deep assay plates were used to sequence unsorted PBMC genomic DNA. Purified libraries were quantified with a Qubit 3.0 fluorometer, sized on a Bioanalyzer 2100, and re-quantified with the KAPA Library Quantification kit. Every immunoSEQ 96-well plate was sequenced on a separate single-read 150-cycle Illumina NextSeq 550 flow cell. Per the source publication's procedure: Because only junctional sequences without quality scores were contained in the immunoSEQ output, filtering matching that applied to full-length reads could not be performed. Sequences were annotated with PyIR, a Python wrapper for IgBLAST v1.9, and V/J genes and CDR3 were assigned using IMGT germline references. Reads with weak V/J assignments (E-value above 1e-6), missing CDR3, stop codons, out-of-frame junctions, or ambiguous translated residues were removed. V3J clonotypes were defined as sequences sharing the same inferred V gene, J gene, and CDR3 amino acid sequence. The percentage overlap between two repertoires was calculated by dividing the number of shared unique clonotypes by the size of the smaller repertoire. RTK rarefaction, the Chao1 estimator, and Recon v2.1 estimates of unobserved clonotypes were used to assess repertoire richness. The immuneACCESS repertoire file appears here via TCRdb, limited to in-frame rearrangements. These files lack a portion of the clones; in checked studies, under half of the deficit traces to unresolved V genes, and the cause of the others is not known. From that table come the V and J calls and clone size; the DNA was used to work out D and trimming. The sample table lists roughly 500,000 clones, roughly 80% of them with a count of one. The top ten clones comprise roughly 13% of the sample.

Comment on this clone: The antigen it recognizes is unknown. The sample holds no much larger clone one base away, and base qualities are not on file.

Unmatched junction bases come to 7, with V trimmed by 5 bases and J by 6 bases. The CDR3 runs 13 amino acids, cysteine and phenylalanine included. Only the CDR3 DNA stays, 39 bases, in frame from base 1. Via the germline V gene, CDR1 is SGHRS and CDR2 YFSETQ. This TCR derives from a woman between 40 and 55 years old in good health. Some clones in this sample may be carry-over from other donors' samples. This chain joins TRBV5-1 to TRBJ1-1, with 7 junctional bases fitting TRBD1. Sequenced material: PBMCs. The CDR3 region: CASRRTGEAEAFF. The DNA sequence reads TGCGCCAGCAGACGCACAGGGGAGGCTGAAGCTTTCTTT.